This T cell receptor (beta chain) was sequenced for a study of beta chain features in type 1 diabetes. Study-wide results and limits: Type 1 diabetes patients showed a moderate but significant shortening of TCRB CDR3s in all four CD4+ subsets.

Trimming shortened V by 4 bases and J by 5 bases, and 15 bases separated the two germline ends. This CDR3 has 14 amino acids. The germline V gene has CDR1 SGHRS and CDR2 YFSETQ. Sequencing targeted expressed TCRB transcripts, as all isolated RNA had been reverse transcribed. Generated by immunoSEQ multiplex PCR, the TCRdb table keeps only in-frame clones and is missing some. The table includes some 350,000 clones, roughly 14% detected once. This clone was detected only a few times. Its specificity is not known. V usage is TRBV5-1 and J usage is TRBJ1-2; weak D call: TRBD1 (5 bases). The source of this sequence is a woman aged 18-35 years with type 1 diabetes. Sequences were obtained from naive CD4+ T cells from blood. The CDR3 DNA reads as TGCGCCAGCAGCAACGAAGGGGCGAGGTATGGCTACACCTTC. This sequence encodes CASSNEGARYGYTF.